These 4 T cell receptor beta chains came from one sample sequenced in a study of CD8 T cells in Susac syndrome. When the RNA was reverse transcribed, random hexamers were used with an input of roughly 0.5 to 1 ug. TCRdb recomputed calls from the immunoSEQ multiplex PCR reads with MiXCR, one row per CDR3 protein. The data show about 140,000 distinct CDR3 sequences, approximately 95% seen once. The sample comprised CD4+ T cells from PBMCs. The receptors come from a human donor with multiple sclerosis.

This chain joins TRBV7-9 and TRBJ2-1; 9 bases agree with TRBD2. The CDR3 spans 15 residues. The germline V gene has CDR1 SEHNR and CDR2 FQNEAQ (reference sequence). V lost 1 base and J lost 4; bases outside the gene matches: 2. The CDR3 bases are TGTGCCAGCAGCTTAGATACTAGCGGGTACAATGAGCAGTTCTTC. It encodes CASSLDTSGYNEQFF. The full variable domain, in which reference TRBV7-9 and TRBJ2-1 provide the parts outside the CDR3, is DTGVSQNPRHKITKRGQNVTFRCDPISEHNRLYWYRQTLGQGPEFLTYFQNEAQLEKSRLLSDRFSAERPKGSFSTLEIQRTEQGDSAMYLCASSLDTSGYNEQFFGPGTRLTVL.

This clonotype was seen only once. In DNA, the CDR3 is TGTGCCACCAGTTCTGGGGTCAATCAGCCCCAGCATTTT. Translating gives CATSSGVNQPQHF. V gene TRBV24-1 combines with J gene TRBJ1-5; D unclear. V was pared by 6 bases and J by 3 bases, with 8 bases between. The CDR3 consists of 13 residues. Per germline, CDR1 KGHDR and CDR2 SFDVKD.

Here the CDR3 DNA reads TGCAGTGCTAGGCGACTAGCAGCTACAGATACGCAGTATTTT. It specifies CSARRLAATDTQYF. The chain has TRBV20-1 and TRBJ2-3, with TRBD2 identical over 7 bases. The germline gives CDR1 DFQATT, CDR2 SNEGSKA (reference sequence). The CDR3 totals 14 residues. J gave up 3 bases and V 3 bases, and 6 bases lay outside the gene matches.

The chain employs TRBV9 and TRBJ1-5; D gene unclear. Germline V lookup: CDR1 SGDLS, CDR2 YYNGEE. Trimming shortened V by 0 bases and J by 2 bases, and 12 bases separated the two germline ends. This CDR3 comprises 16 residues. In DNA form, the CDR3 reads TGTGCCAGCAGCGTAGTGGTCACCTATGGCAATCAGCCCCAGCATTTT. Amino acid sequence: CASSVVVTYGNQPQHF.